Below, 7 T cell receptor beta chains from the same sample are listed, as sequenced in a study of blood T cell repertoires in COVID-19 (dated by TCRdb to the early 2020s). Library prep was done by the immunoSEQ multiplex PCR assay. What TCRdb holds here is the immuneACCESS table cut down to in-frame rearrangements. Part of the clones is not present; checked against another copy, under half of the missing clones reflect an unresolved V gene, and the others are unexplained. The table for this sample lists roughly 260,000 clones; more than 75% of them were counted only once. The top ten constitute around 2.5% of the sample. The sample consisted of peripheral blood. These receptors were collected from a woman aged 50 to 65 with acute or convalescent COVID-19.

The gene calls are TRBV29-1 and TRBJ1-1; 7 bases agree with TRBD1. The CDR3 spans 13 residues. Germline CDR1 is SQVTM and CDR2 is ANQGSEA. The V segment lost 5 bases and the J segment 0 bases; nucleotides outside the gene matches: 3. The CDR3: CSVLRGLNTEAFF. The CDR3, as DNA: TGCAGCGTTCTCAGGGGGTTGAACACTGAAGCTTTCTTT.

The chain employs TRBV21-1 and TRBJ1-1; TRBD1 is taken as the D call from the table, unchecked against the DNA. TRBV21-1 is a recognized pseudogene. The CDR3 is made up of 18 amino acids. The DNA for the CDR3 is TGTGCCAGCCAAGCAGCCCGTAAAGGGACAGGGGAGTGGACTGAAGCTTTCTTT. Its translation: CASQAARKGTGEWTEAFF.

The rearrangement joins TRBV9 to TRBJ2-2; 9 bases agree with TRBD1. The junction had 10 bases not matched to a gene; V was cut back by 4 bases and J by 6 bases. Germline V lookup: CDR1 SGDLS, CDR2 YYNGEE. The CDR3 has 16 residues. The DNA of the CDR3 is TGTGCCAGCAGCAGTCGACCGGGACAGGGACCCGGGGAGCTGTTTTTT. Translated, it gives CASSSRPGQGPGELFF.

The chain links TRBV5-8 to TRBJ1-6; no clear D. The length of the CDR3 is 17 residues. Deletions cut 4 bases from V and 0 bases from J, with 14 bases between. Germline V gene lookup returns CDR1 SGHTS and CDR2 YDEGEE. DNA for the CDR3: TGTGCCAGCAGCCTGAAACCAAGGAGCTCCTATAATTCACCCCTCCACTTT. Translated: CASSLKPRSSYNSPLHF.

The J gene is TRBJ1-5, the V gene TRBV11-2, with no clear D. V dropped 3 bases and J dropped 3 bases, with 6 bases sitting between them. The germline V gene encodes CDR1 SGHAT and CDR2 FQNNGV. The CDR3 has 13 amino acids. The DNA of the CDR3 is TGTGCCAGCAGCTTGAACAACAATCAGCCCCAGCATTTT. It yields the protein CASSLNNNQPQHF.

The gene calls are TRBV5-1 and TRBJ1-6, with D possibly TRBD1 on 5 matching bases. V lost 1 base and J lost 8, with 7 bases in between. CDR1 is SGHRS and CDR2 is YFSETQ in the germline V gene. The CDR3 totals 13 residues. This CDR3 is CASSLSRDSPLHF. As DNA, the CDR3 is TGCGCCAGCAGCTTGAGCAGGGATTCACCCCTCCACTTT.

This clone has only a few counts. This rearrangement joins TRBV11-2 to TRBJ1-5; no definite D call. The V end lost 1 base, the J end lost 5 bases, and 12 bases lay between the germline ends. The CDR3 covers 15 residues. Germline lookup yields CDR1 SGHAT and CDR2 FQNNGV. In DNA, the CDR3 is TGTGCCAGCAGCTTAGCGACCGGGGAGGATCAGCCCCAGCATTTT. Amino acids: CASSLATGEDQPQHF.